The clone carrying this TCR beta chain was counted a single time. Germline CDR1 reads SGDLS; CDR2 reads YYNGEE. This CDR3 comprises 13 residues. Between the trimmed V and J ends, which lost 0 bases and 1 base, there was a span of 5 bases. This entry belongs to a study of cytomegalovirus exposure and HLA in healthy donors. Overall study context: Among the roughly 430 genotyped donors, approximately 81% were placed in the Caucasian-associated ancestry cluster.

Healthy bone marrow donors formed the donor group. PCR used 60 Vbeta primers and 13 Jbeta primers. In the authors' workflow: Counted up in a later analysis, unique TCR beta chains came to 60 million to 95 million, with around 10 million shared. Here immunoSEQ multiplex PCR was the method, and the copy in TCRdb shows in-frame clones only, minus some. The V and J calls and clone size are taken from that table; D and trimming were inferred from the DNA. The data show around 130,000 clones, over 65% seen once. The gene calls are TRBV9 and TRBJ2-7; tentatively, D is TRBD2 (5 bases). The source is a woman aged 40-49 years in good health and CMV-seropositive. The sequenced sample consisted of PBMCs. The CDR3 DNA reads TGTGCCAGCAGCGTAGGAGGGTCCTACGAGCAGTACTTC. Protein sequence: CASSVGGSYEQYF. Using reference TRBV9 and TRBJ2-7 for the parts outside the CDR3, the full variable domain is DSGVTQTPKHLITATGQRVTLRCSPRSGDLSVYWYQQSLDQGLQFLIQYYNGEERAKGNILERFSAQQFPDLHSELNLSSLELGDSALYFCASSVGGSYEQYFGPGTRLTVT.